This T cell receptor (beta chain) was captured in a study of cytomegalovirus exposure and HLA in healthy donors. General study findings and limits: Association of approximately 16,000 TCR beta sequences with HLA alleles was found at 0.05 false discovery rate in a later analysis. It was reportedly the case that the classifier diagnosed cytomegalovirus status with high specificity and sensitivity.

Ten or more counts support this clone. Its cognate antigen is unknown. Germline loops: CDR1 MNHNS, CDR2 SASEGT. V lost 5 bases and J lost 8, with 7 bases in between. The CDR3 totals 11 residues. The PCR employed 60 Vbeta primers together with 13 Jbeta primers. Original processing notes: About 11 million of some 80 million unique TCR beta chains were shared, per a later count. Method: immunoSEQ multiplex PCR; TCRdb's copy keeps in-frame clones and lacks some. Clonal size and the V and J genes are those of that table, whereas D and trimming came from the DNA. Of over 150,000 clones in the sample, around 72% were seen once.

Sample: PBMCs. This clonotype originated in a man aged 50 to 59 in good health and CMV-seronegative. The chain recombines TRBV6-1 with TRBJ2-1; D uncertain. CDR3 amino acids: CASSPSYEQFF. The DNA for the CDR3 is TGTGCCAGCAGTCCGTCGTATGAGCAGTTCTTC.